This TCR beta chain was profiled in a study of blood T cell repertoires in COVID-19. On the study more broadly: Sources were T cells, B-cell-depleted T cells, or PBMCs; the material itself was cDNA or gDNA.

The method was immunoSEQ multiplex PCR; TCRdb's version includes in-frame clones alone and lacks a portion of them. The sample has about 78,000 clones, more than 60% seen once. The ends lost 0 bases at V and 9 bases at J; junction bases unmatched: 7. The CDR3 loop spans 15 amino acids. The germline CDR1 and CDR2 sequences are GTSNPN and SVGIG (reference sequence). The source is a human donor in a cohort sampled during active COVID-19. Sequencing was carried out using peripheral blood. The gene calls are TRBV30 and TRBJ1-6; 8 bases fit TRBD1. The CDR3 DNA sequence: TGTGCCTGGAGTGTACGTGGACAGGGTGTTTCACCCCTCCACTTT. Its protein is CAWSVRGQGVSPLHF.